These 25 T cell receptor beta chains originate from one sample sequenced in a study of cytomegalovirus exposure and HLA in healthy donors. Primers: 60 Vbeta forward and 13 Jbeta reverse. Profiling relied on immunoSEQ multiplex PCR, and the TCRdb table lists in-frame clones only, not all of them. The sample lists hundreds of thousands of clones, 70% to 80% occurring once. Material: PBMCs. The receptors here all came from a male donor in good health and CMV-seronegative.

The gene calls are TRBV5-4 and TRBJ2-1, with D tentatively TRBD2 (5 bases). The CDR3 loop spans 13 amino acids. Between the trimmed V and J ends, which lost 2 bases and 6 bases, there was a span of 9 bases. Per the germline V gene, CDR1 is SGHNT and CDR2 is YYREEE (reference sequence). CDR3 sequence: CASSFALVNEQFF. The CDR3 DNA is TGTGCCAGCAGCTTCGCACTAGTCAATGAGCAGTTCTTC.

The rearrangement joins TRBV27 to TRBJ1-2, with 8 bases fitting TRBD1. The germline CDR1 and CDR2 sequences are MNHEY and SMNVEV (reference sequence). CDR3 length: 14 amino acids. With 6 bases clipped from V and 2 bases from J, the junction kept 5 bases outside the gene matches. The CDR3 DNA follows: TGTGCCAGCAGGACCGACAGGGGAAACTATGGCTACACCTTC. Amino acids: CASRTDRGNYGYTF.

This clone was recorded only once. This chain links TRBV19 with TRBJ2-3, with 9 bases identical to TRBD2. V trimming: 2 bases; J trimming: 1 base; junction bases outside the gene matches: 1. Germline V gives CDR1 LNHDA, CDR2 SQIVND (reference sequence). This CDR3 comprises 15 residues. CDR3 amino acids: CASSITSGRTDTQYF. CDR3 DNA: TGTGCCAGTAGTATAACTAGCGGGCGCACAGATACGCAGTATTTT.

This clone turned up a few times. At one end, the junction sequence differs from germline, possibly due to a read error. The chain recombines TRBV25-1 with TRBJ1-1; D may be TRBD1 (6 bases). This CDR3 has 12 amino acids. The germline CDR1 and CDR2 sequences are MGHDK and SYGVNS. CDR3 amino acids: CASEGVKTEAFF. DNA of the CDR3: TGTGCCAGCGAGGGGGTGAAGACTGAAGCTTTCTTT.

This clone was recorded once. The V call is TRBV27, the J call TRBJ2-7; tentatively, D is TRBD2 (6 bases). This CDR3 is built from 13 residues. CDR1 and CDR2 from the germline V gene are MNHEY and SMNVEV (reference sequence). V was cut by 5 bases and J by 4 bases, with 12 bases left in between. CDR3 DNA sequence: TGTGCCAGCAGTCGAGACGGGAGTTACGAGCAGTACTTC. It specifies CASSRDGSYEQYF.

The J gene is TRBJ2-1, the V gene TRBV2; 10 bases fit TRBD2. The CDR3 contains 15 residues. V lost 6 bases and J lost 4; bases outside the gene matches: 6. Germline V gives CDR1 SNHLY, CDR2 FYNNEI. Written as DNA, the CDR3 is TGTGCCAGCAGGGGGGAAGCGGGAGGGTACAATGAGCAGTTCTTC. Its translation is CASRGEAGGYNEQFF. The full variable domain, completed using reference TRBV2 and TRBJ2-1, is EPEVTQTPSHQVTQMGQEVILRCVPISNHLYFYWYRQILGQKVEFLVSFYNNEISEKSEIFDDQFSVERPDGSNFTLKIRSTKLEDSAMYFCASRGEAGGYNEQFFGPGTRLTVL.

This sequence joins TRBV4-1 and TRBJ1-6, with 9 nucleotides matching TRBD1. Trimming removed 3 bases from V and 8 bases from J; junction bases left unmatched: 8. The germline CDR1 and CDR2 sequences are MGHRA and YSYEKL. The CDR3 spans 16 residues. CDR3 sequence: CASSHLGTGLDSPLHF. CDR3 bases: TGCGCCAGCAGCCATCTAGGGACAGGGCTCGATTCACCCCTCCACTTT.

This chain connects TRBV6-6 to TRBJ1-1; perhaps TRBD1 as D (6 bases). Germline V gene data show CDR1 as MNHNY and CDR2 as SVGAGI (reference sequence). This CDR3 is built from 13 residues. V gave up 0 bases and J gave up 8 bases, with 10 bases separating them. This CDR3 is CASSYSWQGEAFF. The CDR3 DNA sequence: TGTGCCAGCAGTTACTCGTGGCAGGGGGAAGCTTTCTTT.

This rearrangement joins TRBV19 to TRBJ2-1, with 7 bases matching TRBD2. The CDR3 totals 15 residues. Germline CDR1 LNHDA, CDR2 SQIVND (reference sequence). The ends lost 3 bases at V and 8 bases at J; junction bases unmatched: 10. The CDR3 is CASSMAGVLVYEQFF. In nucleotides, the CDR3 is TGTGCCAGTAGTATGGCGGGAGTGTTAGTGTATGAGCAGTTCTTC.

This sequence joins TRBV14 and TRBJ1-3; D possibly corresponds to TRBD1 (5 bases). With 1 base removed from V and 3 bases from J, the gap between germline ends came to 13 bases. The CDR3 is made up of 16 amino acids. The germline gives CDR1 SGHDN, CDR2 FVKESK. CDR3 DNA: TGTGCCAGCAGCCAAGCGGGAGGGGTGTATGGAAACACCATATATTTT. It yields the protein CASSQAGGVYGNTIYF.

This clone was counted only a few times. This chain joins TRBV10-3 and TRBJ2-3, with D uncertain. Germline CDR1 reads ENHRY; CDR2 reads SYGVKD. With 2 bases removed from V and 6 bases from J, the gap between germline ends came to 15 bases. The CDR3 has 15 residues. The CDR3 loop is CAISEGLLTRDTQYF. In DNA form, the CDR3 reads TGTGCCATCAGTGAGGGCCTACTGACTCGGGATACGCAGTATTTT.

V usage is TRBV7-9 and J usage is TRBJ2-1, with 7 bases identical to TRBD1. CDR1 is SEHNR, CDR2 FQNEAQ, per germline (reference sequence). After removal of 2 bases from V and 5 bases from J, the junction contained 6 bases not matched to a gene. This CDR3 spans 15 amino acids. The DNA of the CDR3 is TGTGCCAGCAGCTTAACTGACAGGGACCACAATGAGCAGTTCTTC. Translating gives CASSLTDRDHNEQFF.

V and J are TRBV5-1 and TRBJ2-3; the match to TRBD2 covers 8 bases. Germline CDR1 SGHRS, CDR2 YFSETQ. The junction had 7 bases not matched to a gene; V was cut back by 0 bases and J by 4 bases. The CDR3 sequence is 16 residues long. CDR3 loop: CASSLEGSGRADTQYF. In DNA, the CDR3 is TGCGCCAGCAGCTTGGAGGGAAGCGGGAGAGCAGATACGCAGTATTTT.

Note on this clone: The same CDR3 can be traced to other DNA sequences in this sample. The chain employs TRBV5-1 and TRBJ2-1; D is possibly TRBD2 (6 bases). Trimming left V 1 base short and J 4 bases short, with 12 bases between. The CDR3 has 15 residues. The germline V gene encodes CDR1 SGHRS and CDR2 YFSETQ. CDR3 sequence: CASSLTGSSYNEQFF. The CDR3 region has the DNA TGCGCCAGCAGCTTGACCGGGAGTAGTTACAATGAGCAGTTCTTC.

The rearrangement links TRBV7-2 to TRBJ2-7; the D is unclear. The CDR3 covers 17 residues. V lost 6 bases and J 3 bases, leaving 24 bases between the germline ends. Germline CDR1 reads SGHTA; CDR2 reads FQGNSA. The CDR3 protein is CASSFPPIDFLNYEQYF. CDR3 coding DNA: TGTGCCAGCAGTTTCCCTCCCATCGACTTCCTAAACTACGAGCAGTACTTC. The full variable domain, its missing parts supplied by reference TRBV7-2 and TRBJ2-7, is GAGVSQSPSNKVTEKGKDVELRCDPISGHTALYWYRQSLGQGLEFLIYFQGNSAPDKSGLPSDRFSAERTGGSVSTLTIQRTQQEDSAVYLCASSFPPIDFLNYEQYFGPGTRLTVT.

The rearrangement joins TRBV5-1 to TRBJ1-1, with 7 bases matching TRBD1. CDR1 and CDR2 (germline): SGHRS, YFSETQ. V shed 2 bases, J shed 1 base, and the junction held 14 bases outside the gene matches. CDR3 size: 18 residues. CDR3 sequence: CASSLIQIGQARNTEAFF. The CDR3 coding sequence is TGCGCCAGCAGCTTAATTCAGATAGGACAGGCAAGGAACACTGAAGCTTTCTTT.

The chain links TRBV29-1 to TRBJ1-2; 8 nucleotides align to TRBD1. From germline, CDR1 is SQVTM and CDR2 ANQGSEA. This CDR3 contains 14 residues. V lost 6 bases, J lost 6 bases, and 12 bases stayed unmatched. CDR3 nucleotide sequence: TGCAGCGTCGTATCCCGACAGGGGAAGAATGGCTACACCTTC. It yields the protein CSVVSRQGKNGYTF. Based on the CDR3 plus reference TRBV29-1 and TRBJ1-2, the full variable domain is SAVISQKPSRDICQRGTSLTIQCQVDSQVTMMFWYRQQPGQSLTLIATANQGSEATYESGFVIDKFPISRPNLTFSTLTVSNMSPEDSSIYLCSVVSRQGKNGYTFGSGTRLTVV.

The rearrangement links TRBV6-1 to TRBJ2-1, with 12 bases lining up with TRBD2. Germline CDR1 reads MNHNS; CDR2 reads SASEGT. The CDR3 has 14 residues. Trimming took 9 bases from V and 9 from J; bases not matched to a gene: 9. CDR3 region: CASQTSGSTGEQFF. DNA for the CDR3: TGTGCCAGTCAGACTAGCGGGAGTACTGGTGAGCAGTTCTTC.

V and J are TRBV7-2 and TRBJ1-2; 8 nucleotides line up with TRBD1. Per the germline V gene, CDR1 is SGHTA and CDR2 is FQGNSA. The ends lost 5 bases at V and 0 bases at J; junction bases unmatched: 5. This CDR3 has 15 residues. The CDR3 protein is CASSPRQGPNYGYTF. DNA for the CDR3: TGTGCCAGCAGCCCCCGACAGGGGCCTAACTATGGCTACACCTTC. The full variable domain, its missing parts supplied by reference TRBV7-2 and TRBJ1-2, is GAGVSQSPSNKVTEKGKDVELRCDPISGHTALYWYRQSLGQGLEFLIYFQGNSAPDKSGLPSDRFSAERTGGSVSTLTIQRTQQEDSAVYLCASSPRQGPNYGYTFGSGTRLTVV.

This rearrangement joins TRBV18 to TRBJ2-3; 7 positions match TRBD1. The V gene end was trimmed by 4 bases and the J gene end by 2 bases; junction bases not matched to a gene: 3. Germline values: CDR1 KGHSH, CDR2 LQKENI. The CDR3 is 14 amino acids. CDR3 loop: CASSLDRVTDTQYF. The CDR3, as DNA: TGTGCCAGCTCACTAGACAGGGTCACAGATACGCAGTATTTT.

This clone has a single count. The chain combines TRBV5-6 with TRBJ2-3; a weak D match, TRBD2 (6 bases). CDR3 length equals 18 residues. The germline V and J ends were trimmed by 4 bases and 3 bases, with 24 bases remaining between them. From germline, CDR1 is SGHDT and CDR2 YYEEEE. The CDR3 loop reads CASSQPGVIGRGTDTQYF. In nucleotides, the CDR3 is TGTGCCAGCAGCCAACCCGGGGTTATCGGGAGAGGTACAGATACGCAGTATTTT. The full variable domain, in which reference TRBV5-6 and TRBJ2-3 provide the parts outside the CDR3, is DAGVTQSPTHLIKTRGQQVTLRCSPKSGHDTVSWYQQALGQGPQFIFQYYEEEERQRGNFPDRFSGHQFPNYSSELNVNALLLGDSALYLCASSQPGVIGRGTDTQYFGPGTRLTVL.

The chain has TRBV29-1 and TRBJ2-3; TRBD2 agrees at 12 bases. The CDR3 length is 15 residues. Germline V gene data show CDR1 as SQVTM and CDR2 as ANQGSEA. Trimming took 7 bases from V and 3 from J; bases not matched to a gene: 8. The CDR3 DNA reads TGCAGCGCGCGCGGACTAGCGGGACGAACAGATACGCAGTATTTT. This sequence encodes CSARGLAGRTDTQYF.

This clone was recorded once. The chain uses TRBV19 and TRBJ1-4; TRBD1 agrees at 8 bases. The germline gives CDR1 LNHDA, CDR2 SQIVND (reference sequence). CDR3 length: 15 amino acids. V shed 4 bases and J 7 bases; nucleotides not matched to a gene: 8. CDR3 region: CASSNPTGDVEKLFF. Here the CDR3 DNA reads TGTGCCAGTAGTAACCCGACAGGGGATGTTGAAAAACTGTTTTTT.

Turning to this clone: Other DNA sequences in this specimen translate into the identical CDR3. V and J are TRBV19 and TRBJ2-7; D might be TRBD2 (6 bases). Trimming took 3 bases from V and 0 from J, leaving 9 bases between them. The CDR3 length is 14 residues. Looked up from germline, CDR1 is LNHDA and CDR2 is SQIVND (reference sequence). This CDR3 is CASSISGSSYEQYF. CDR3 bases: TGTGCCAGTAGTATTTCCGGGAGCTCCTACGAGCAGTACTTC.

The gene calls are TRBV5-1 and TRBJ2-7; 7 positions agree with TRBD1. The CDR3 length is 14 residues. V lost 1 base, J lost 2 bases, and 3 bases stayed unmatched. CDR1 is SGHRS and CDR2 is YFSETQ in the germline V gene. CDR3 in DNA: TGCGCCAGCAGCTTGCCGACAGGGACCTACGAGCAGTACTTC. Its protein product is CASSLPTGTYEQYF.